One and the same sample provided the 22 T cell receptor beta chains below, sequenced in a study of graft-versus-host responses after intestinal transplantation. TCRdb's table, derived via immunoSEQ multiplex PCR, lists solely in-frame clones and lacks some. The table shows 60,000 to 75,000 clones, with roughly 90% occurring only once. Their specific antigens are unknown. Sample: unstimulated CD8+ T cells sorted from spleen or lymph node cells, taken before intestinal transplant. The receptors shown here come from a human donor who received an intestinal transplant.

The chain recombines TRBV11-3 with TRBJ1-2; no clear D gene. Germline CDR1 reads SGHNT; CDR2 reads YENEEA. V was cut by 7 bases and J by 6 bases, with 18 bases left in between. CDR3 length equals 14 residues. The CDR3: CASTLIRVSHGYTF. CDR3 coding DNA: TGTGCCAGCACCCTCATACGGGTCAGCCATGGCTACACCTTC.

This chain joins TRBV9 and TRBJ2-1; 11 bases line up with TRBD2. Germline trimming cut 3 bases from V and 6 bases from J; bases unmatched to any gene: 2. The CDR3 length is 14 residues. Germline V gene lookup returns CDR1 SGDLS and CDR2 YYNGEE. The CDR3 reads CASSETSGVNEQFF. CDR3 bases: TGTGCCAGCAGCGAGACTAGCGGGGTCAATGAGCAGTTCTTC.

This chain joins TRBV27 and TRBJ2-7, with D maybe TRBD1 (6 bases). CDR1 and CDR2 (germline): MNHEY, SMNVEV (reference sequence). The CDR3 is 15 amino acids. Trimming took off 2 bases at V and 2 bases at J, with 13 bases between the two ends. CDR3 nucleotides: TGTGCCAGCAGTTTAAGGACAGTATCGACCTACGAGCAGTACTTC. Translating gives CASSLRTVSTYEQYF.

This sequence joins TRBV27 and TRBJ1-6; D perhaps matches TRBD1 (5 bases). V was clipped by 3 bases and J by 7 bases, with 13 bases between them. CDR1 and CDR2 from the germline V gene are MNHEY and SMNVEV (reference sequence). This CDR3 is 15 amino acids long. In DNA form, the CDR3 reads TGTGCCAGCAGTTTCGCCGGGGGAGGGAATTCACCCCTCCACTTT. This sequence encodes CASSFAGGGNSPLHF.

The rearrangement joins TRBV2 to TRBJ2-7, with 7 bases that match TRBD1. Germline loops: CDR1 SNHLY, CDR2 FYNNEI. This CDR3 has 15 residues. Trimming at V came to 5 bases and at J to 2 bases, leaving 9 bases not matched to a gene. The CDR3 nucleotides read TGTGCCAGCAGTCCCGGGACAGTAAGTACCTACGAGCAGTACTTC. This sequence encodes CASSPGTVSTYEQYF. Full variable domain (rest looked up from reference TRBV2 and TRBJ2-7): EPEVTQTPSHQVTQMGQEVILRCVPISNHLYFYWYRQILGQKVEFLVSFYNNEISEKSEIFDDQFSVERPDGSNFTLKIRSTKLEDSAMYFCASSPGTVSTYEQYFGPGTRLTVT.

The rearrangement links TRBV15 to TRBJ1-1; D might be TRBD1 (5 bases). V dropped 1 base and J dropped 4 bases, with 13 bases sitting between them. From germline, CDR1 is LNHNV and CDR2 YYDKDF (reference sequence). This CDR3 spans 15 amino acids. The CDR3, as DNA: TGTGCCACCAGCAGAGCTAAGGGGAGGGGCACTGAAGCTTTCTTT. As protein: CATSRAKGRGTEAFF.

V usage is TRBV7-2 and J usage is TRBJ2-5, with D perhaps matching TRBD2 (6 bases). This CDR3 region has 14 residues. Trimming took off 5 bases at V and 5 bases at J, with 15 bases between the two ends. Germline V lookup: CDR1 SGHTA, CDR2 FQGNSA. CDR3 nucleotides: TGTGCCAGCAGCCTTTACGGGGGAGCCGAGACCCAGTACTTC. This encodes CASSLYGGAETQYF.

The J gene is TRBJ1-4, the V gene TRBV19; perhaps TRBD1 as D (5 bases). V dropped 6 bases and J dropped 7 bases, with 15 bases sitting between them. The CDR3 loop spans 14 amino acids. Germline CDR1 and CDR2: LNHDA and SQIVND (reference sequence). CDR3 sequence: CASRRFREGEKLFF. The CDR3 nucleotides read TGTGCCAGTAGGAGGTTCAGGGAAGGTGAAAAACTGTTTTTT.

The chain links TRBV4-1 to TRBJ2-7, with 9 bases identical to TRBD2. Trimming took 3 bases from V and 1 from J; bases not matched to a gene: 13. CDR3 length: 18 residues. Germline-derived CDR1 and CDR2 are MGHRA and YSYEKL. The CDR3 sequence: CASSQYPATSGVSYEQYF. The CDR3 nucleotides read TGCGCCAGCAGCCAGTACCCGGCGACTAGCGGCGTTTCCTACGAGCAGTACTTC.

The chain carries TRBV30 and TRBJ1-2; D uncertain. Trimming shortened V by 0 bases and J by 5 bases, and 10 bases separated the two germline ends. The CDR3 sequence is 13 residues long. Germline CDR1 and CDR2: GTSNPN and SVGIG (reference sequence). The CDR3 nucleotides read TGTGCCTGGAGTGTAGGAGGCCTTTATGGCTACACCTTC. As protein: CAWSVGGLYGYTF.

This chain uses TRBV7-8 with TRBJ2-2; 8 positions match TRBD2. The trim removed 1 base at V and 3 bases at J, leaving 10 bases unmatched. This CDR3 is built from 18 residues. The germline gives CDR1 SGHVS, CDR2 FQNEAQ. The CDR3 protein is CASSLDILREGYTGELFF. DNA of the CDR3: TGTGCCAGCAGCTTAGATATTTTACGGGAGGGTTACACCGGGGAGCTGTTTTTT.

V is TRBV5-4 and J is TRBJ2-7, with 13 nucleotides matching TRBD2. The trim removed 5 bases at V and 7 bases at J, leaving 18 bases unmatched. Germline V gives CDR1 SGHNT, CDR2 YYREEE (reference sequence). CDR3 length equals 18 residues. The CDR3 region is CASSPGLAGESGLGEQYF. Written as DNA, the CDR3 is TGTGCCAGCAGTCCAGGACTAGCGGGAGAGTCGGGCTTGGGGGAGCAGTACTTC. Together with reference TRBV5-4 and TRBJ2-7, the CDR3 gives the full variable domain: ETGVTQSPTHLIKTRGQQVTLRCSSQSGHNTVSWYQQALGQGPQFIFQYYREEENGRGNFPPRFSGLQFPNYSSELNVNALELDDSALYLCASSPGLAGESGLGEQYFGPGTRLTVT.

The chain combines TRBV4-2 with TRBJ1-2; TRBD1 aligns across 9 bases. CDR1 is LGHNA and CDR2 is YNFKEQ in the germline V gene. Germline trimming cut 4 bases from V and 3 bases from J; bases unmatched to any gene: 3. CDR3 length: 14 amino acids. CDR3 protein: CASSPQGADYGYTF. The DNA of the CDR3 is TGTGCCAGCAGCCCACAGGGGGCTGACTATGGCTACACCTTC.

The rearrangement uses TRBV4-1 and TRBJ1-3, with TRBD1 matching over 8 bases. Germline loops: CDR1 MGHRA, CDR2 YSYEKL. V lost 1 base to trimming and J lost 0 bases; unmatched junction nucleotides: 11. The CDR3 loop spans 19 amino acids. The CDR3 DNA reads TGCGCCAGCAGCCAAGTTGAGGACAGGGAAACGACCTCTGGAAACACCATATATTTT. It codes for CASSQVEDRETTSGNTIYF.

This chain joins TRBV7-6 and TRBJ2-2; perhaps TRBD2 as D (7 bases). Deletions cut 4 bases from V and 4 bases from J, with 16 bases between. The germline V gene has CDR1 SGHVS and CDR2 FNYEAQ. The CDR3 runs to 16 residues. CDR3 residues: CASSSLGGGGTGELFF. The CDR3 DNA reads as TGTGCCAGCAGCTCCCTGGGAGGGGGAGGCACCGGGGAGCTGTTTTTT.

V and J are TRBV13 and TRBJ1-1, with 10 positions matching TRBD1. The junction had 14 bases not matched to a gene; V was cut back by 3 bases and J by 1 base. CDR3 length: 19 amino acids. The germline V gene encodes CDR1 PRHDT and CDR2 FYEKMQ (reference sequence). The CDR3 protein is CASSFRQGAKRGKNTEAFF. The CDR3 DNA is TGTGCCAGCAGCTTTAGACAGGGGGCGAAGAGGGGGAAGAACACTGAAGCTTTCTTT.

The rearrangement uses TRBV6-6 and TRBJ2-3, with D possibly TRBD2 on 6 matching bases. This CDR3 is 14 amino acids long. The germline V and J ends were trimmed by 7 bases and 5 bases, with 16 bases remaining between them. Germline CDR1 and CDR2: MNHNY and SVGAGI (reference sequence). The DNA of the CDR3 is TGTGCCAGCACCATGATCGGGAGTGGAGATACGCAGTATTTT. Protein: CASTMIGSGDTQYF.

V gene TRBV30 combines with J gene TRBJ2-5; 10 nucleotides align to TRBD1. This CDR3 region has 16 residues. Trimming took 5 bases from V and 4 from J; bases not matched to a gene: 13. CDR1 and CDR2 from the germline V gene are GTSNPN and SVGIG (reference sequence). The chain's CDR3 is CAWGWGGQGMRETQYF. In DNA, the CDR3 is TGTGCCTGGGGTTGGGGGGGACAGGGGATGAGAGAGACCCAGTACTTC.

The V and J genes are TRBV6-5 and TRBJ2-7; maybe TRBD1 (6 bases). The V and J ends lost 2 bases and 0 bases respectively, with 11 bases between them. The length of the CDR3 is 15 residues. CDR1 and CDR2 (germline): MNHEY, SVGAGI. This CDR3 reads CASSYARGSSYEQYF. CDR3 nucleotide sequence: TGTGCCAGCAGTTACGCGAGGGGGAGCTCCTACGAGCAGTACTTC.

The J gene is TRBJ2-1, the V gene TRBV5-1; the D gene is possibly TRBD1 (6 bases). Trimming stripped 4 bases from V and 5 bases from J, with 19 bases between. The CDR3 totals 16 residues. From germline, CDR1 is SGHRS and CDR2 YFSETQ. The DNA for the CDR3 is TGCGCCAGCAGCAGACGTTTAGAAACAGGGCACAATGAGCAGTTCTTC. This encodes CASSRRLETGHNEQFF. Combining the CDR3 with reference TRBV5-1 and TRBJ2-1 gives the whole variable domain KAGVTQTPRYLIKTRGQQVTLSCSPISGHRSVSWYQQTPGQGLQFLFEYFSETQRNKGNFPGRFSGRQFSNSRSEMNVSTLELGDSALYLCASSRRLETGHNEQFFGPGTRLTVL.

The V and J genes are TRBV7-8 and TRBJ2-3; a possible D gene is TRBD1 (5 bases). This CDR3 has 14 residues. In germline, CDR1 is SGHVS, CDR2 FQNEAQ. V dropped 4 bases and J dropped 6 bases, with 14 bases sitting between them. The CDR3 loop reads CASSSTAPPDTQYF. The CDR3 DNA follows: TGTGCCAGCAGCTCGACAGCTCCTCCGGATACGCAGTATTTT.

This chain joins TRBV2 and TRBJ2-3, with D perhaps matching TRBD2 (6 bases). CDR3 length: 14 residues. Germline V gene data show CDR1 as SNHLY and CDR2 as FYNNEI. V was cut by 4 bases and J by 4 bases, with 12 bases left in between. The DNA of the CDR3 is TGTGCCAGCAGTGTGGGAAGGGAGGCAGATACGCAGTATTTT. It specifies CASSVGREADTQYF.